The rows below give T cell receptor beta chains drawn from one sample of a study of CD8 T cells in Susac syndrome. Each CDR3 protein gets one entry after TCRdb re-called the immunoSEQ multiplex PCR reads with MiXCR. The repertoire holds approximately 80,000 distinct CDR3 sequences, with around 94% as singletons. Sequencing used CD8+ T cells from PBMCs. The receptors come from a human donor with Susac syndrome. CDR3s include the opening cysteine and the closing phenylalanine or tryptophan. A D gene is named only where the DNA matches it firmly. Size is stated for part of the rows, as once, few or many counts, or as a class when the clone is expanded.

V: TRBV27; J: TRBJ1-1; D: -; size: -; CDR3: CASSPAGNTEAFF; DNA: TGTGCCAGCAGCCCCGCCGGGAACACTGAAGCTTTCTTT
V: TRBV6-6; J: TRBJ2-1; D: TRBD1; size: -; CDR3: CASSSRTGDHLLQFF; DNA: TGTGCCAGCAGTTCACGGACAGGCGACCACCTCCTGCAGTTCTTC
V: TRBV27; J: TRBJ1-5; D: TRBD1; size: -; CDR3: CASSMGQGGNQPQHF; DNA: TGTGCCAGCAGTATGGGACAGGGAGGCAATCAGCCCCAGCATTTT
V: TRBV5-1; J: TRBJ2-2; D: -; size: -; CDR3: CASSPWTENTGELFF; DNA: TGCGCCAGCAGCCCGTGGACAGAAAACACCGGGGAGCTGTTTTTT
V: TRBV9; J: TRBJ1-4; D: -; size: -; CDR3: CASSVGGGKREKLFF; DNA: TGTGCCAGCAGCGTAGGAGGAGGAAAGCGTGAAAAACTGTTTTTT
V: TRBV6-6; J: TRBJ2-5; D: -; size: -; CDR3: CASSYTDPPGQETQYF; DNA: TGTGCCAGCAGTTACACGGACCCCCCGGGCCAAGAGACCCAGTACTTC
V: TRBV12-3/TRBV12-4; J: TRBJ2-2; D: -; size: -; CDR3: CASSRQVPTGELFF; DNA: TGTGCCAGCAGCCGACAGGTTCCAACCGGGGAGCTGTTTTTT
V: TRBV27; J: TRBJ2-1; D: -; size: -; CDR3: CASSKSNEQFF; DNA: TGTGCCAGCAGTAAGAGCAATGAGCAGTTCTTC
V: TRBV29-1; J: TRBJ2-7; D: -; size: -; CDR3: CSVQRGLGEQYF; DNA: TGCAGCGTTCAAAGGGGACTGGGTGAGCAGTACTTC
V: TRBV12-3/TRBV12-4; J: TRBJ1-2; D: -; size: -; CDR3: CASGTSNYGYTF; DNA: TGTGCCAGCGGTACTTCTAACTATGGCTACACCTTC
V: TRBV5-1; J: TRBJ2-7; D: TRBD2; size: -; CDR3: CASSWTSGSYEQYF; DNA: TGCGCCAGCAGCTGGACTAGCGGCTCCTACGAGCAGTACTTC
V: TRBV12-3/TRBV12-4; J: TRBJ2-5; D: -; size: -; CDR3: CASSLFLEGAAAGETQYF; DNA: TGTGCCAGCAGTTTGTTCTTAGAGGGAGCAGCGGCAGGAGAGACCCAGTACTTC
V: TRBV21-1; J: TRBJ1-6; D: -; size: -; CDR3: CASSKARSPLHF; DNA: TGTGCCAGCAGCAAAGCGCGTTCACCCCTCCACTTT
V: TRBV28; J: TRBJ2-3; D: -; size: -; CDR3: CASTRGGSSTDTQYF; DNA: TGTGCCAGCACTCGGGGCGGCTCTAGCACAGATACGCAGTATTTT
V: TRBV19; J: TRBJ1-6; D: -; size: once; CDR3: CASSPPSLYNSPLHF; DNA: TGTGCCAGTAGTCCCCCATCGCTCTATAATTCACCCCTCCACTTT
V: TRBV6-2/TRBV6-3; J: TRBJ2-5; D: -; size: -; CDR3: CASSYSNRGRATQYF; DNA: TGTGCCAGCAGTTACTCGAACCGGGGACGGGCGACCCAGTACTTC
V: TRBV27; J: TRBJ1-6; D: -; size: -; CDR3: CASRQTYNSPLHF; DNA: TGTGCCAGCAGACAGACGTATAATTCACCCCTCCACTTT
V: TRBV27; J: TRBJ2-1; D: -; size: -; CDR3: CASSLGTNEQFF; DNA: TGTGCCAGCAGTTTAGGGACCAATGAGCAGTTCTTC
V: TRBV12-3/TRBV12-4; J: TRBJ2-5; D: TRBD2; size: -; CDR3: CASKVAGAQETQYF; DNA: TGTGCCAGCAAGGTAGCGGGAGCTCAAGAGACCCAGTACTTC
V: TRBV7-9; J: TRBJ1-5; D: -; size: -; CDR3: CASSWGDQPQHF; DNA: TGTGCCAGCAGCTGGGGGGATCAGCCCCAGCATTTT
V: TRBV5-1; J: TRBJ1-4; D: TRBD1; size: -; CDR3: CASSLRGAGTDNEKLFF; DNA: TGCGCCAGCAGCTTGAGGGGGGCCGGGACAGATAATGAAAAACTGTTTTTT
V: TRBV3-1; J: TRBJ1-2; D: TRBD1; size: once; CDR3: CASSQDRGQASGYTF; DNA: TGTGCCAGCAGCCAAGATCGGGGACAGGCCTCTGGCTACACCTTC
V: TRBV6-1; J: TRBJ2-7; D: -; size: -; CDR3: CASLNQDSHTYEQYF; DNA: TGTGCCAGCCTAAACCAGGACAGCCATACCTACGAGCAGTACTTC
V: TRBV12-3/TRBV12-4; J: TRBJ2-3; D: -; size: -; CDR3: CASRPYRTDTQYF; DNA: TGTGCCAGCAGGCCGTACCGCACAGATACGCAGTATTTT
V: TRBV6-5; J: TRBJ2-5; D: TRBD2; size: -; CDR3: CASSYTSGGAETQYF; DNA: TGTGCCAGCAGTTACACTAGCGGGGGGGCAGAGACCCAGTACTTC
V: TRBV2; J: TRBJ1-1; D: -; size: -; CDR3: CASSERANTEAFF; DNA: TGTGCCAGCAGTGAACGCGCGAACACTGAAGCTTTCTTT
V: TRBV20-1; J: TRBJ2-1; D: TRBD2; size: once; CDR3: CSAMDQRGVSYNEQFF; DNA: TGCAGTGCTATGGACCAGCGGGGGGTGTCCTACAATGAGCAGTTCTTC
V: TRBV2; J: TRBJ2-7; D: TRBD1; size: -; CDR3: CASKGTGAYEQYF; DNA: TGTGCCAGCAAAGGGACAGGGGCCTACGAGCAGTACTTC
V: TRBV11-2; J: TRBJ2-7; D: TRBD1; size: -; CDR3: CASRGQERTYEQYF; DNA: TGTGCCAGCAGAGGACAGGAGCGGACCTACGAGCAGTACTTC
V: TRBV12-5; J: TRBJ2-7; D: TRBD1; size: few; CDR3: CASVRDRDYEQYF; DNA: TGTGCTAGTGTCAGGGACAGAGACTACGAGCAGTACTTC
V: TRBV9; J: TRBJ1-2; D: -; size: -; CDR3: CASSVADQGAGYTF; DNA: TGTGCCAGCAGCGTAGCAGATCAGGGAGCTGGCTACACCTTC
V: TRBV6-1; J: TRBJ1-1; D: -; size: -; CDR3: CASSESGGGNTEAFF; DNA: TGTGCCAGCAGTGAAAGCGGAGGGGGGAACACTGAAGCTTTCTTT
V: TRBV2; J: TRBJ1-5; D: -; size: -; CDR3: CASSGGNSNQPQHF; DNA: TGTGCCAGCAGTGGAGGGAACAGCAATCAGCCCCAGCATTTT
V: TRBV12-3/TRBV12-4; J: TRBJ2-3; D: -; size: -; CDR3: CASSLPKGPVDVNTQYF; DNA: TGTGCCAGCAGTTTACCAAAGGGACCGGTGGATGTGAATACGCAGTATTTT
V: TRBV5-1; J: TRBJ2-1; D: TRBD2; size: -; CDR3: CASSSSGGTSVHNEQFF; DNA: TGCGCCAGCAGCTCCTCGGGAGGGACTAGCGTCCACAATGAGCAGTTCTTC
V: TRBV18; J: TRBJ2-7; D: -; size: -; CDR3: CASSPTEGSGYEQYF; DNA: TGTGCCAGCTCACCCACTGAGGGTTCGGGCTACGAGCAGTACTTC
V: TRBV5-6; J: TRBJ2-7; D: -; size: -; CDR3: CASSLGVAFYEQYF; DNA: TGTGCCAGCAGCCTCGGAGTGGCTTTCTACGAGCAGTACTTC
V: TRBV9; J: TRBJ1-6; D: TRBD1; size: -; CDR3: CASSPNGQGASPLHF; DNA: TGTGCCAGCAGCCCTAACGGACAGGGGGCCTCACCCCTCCACTTT
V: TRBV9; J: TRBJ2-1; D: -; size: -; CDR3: CASSVAGDNEQFF; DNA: TGTGCCAGCAGCGTAGCAGGGGACAATGAGCAGTTCTTC
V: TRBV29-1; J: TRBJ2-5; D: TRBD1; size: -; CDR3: CSVPLRGTGGAQYF; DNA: TGCAGCGTCCCACTCCGAGGGACAGGGGGTGCCCAGTACTTC
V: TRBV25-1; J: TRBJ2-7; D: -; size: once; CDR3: CASSEPGTFTYEQYF; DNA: TGTGCCAGCAGTGAACCCGGGACATTTACCTACGAGCAGTACTTC
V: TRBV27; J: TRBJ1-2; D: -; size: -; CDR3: CASSLSRRGDYGYTF; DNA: TGTGCCAGCAGTTTATCAAGGAGGGGGGACTATGGCTACACCTTC
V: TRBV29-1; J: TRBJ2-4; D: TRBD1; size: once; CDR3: CSGVQGKNIQYF; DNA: TGCAGCGGTGTACAGGGGAAAAACATTCAGTACTTC
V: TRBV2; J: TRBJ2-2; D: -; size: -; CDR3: CASSSNTGELFF; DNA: TGTGCCAGCAGTTCTAACACCGGGGAGCTGTTTTTT
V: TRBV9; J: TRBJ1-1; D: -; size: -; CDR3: CASSVGNRLNTEAFF; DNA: TGTGCCAGCAGCGTAGGGAACAGGTTGAACACTGAAGCTTTCTTT
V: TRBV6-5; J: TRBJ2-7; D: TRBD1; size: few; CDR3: CASSPRQGRAYEQYF; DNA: TGTGCCAGCAGTCCTCGACAGGGGCGCGCCTACGAGCAGTACTTC
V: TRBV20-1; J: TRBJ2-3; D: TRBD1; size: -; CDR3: CSSVPTGQGTAQYF; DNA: TGCAGTTCCGTCCCCACGGGACAGGGGACGGCGCAGTATTTT
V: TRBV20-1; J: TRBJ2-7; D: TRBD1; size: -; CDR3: CSATWDSRNEQYF; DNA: TGCAGTGCTACTTGGGACAGTCGAAACGAGCAGTACTTC
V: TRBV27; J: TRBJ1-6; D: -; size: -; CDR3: CAGGPGPNSPLHF; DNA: TGTGCCGGGGGGCCAGGTCCCAATTCACCCCTCCACTTT
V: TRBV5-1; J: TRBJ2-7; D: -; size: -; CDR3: CASSDPYEQYF; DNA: TGCGCCAGCAGCGATCCCTACGAGCAGTACTTC
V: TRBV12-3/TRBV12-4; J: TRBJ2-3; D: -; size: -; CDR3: CASSPNGDSTDTQYF; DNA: TGTGCCAGCAGCCCGAACGGAGATAGCACAGATACGCAGTATTTT
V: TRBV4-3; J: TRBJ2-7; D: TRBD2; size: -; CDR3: CASSQGAGGLYEQYF; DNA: TGCGCCAGCAGCCAAGGTGCGGGGGGGCTCTACGAGCAGTACTTC
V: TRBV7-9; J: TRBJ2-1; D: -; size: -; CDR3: CASSHRDTPYNEQFF; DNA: TGTGCCAGCAGCCATCGAGACACCCCTTACAATGAGCAGTTCTTC
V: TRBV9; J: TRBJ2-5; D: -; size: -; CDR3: CASSQGLSGQYF; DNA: TGTGCCAGCAGCCAGGGCCTAAGTGGCCAGTACTTC
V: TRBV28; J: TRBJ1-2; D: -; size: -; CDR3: CASSPGVRKDGYTF; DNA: TGTGCCAGCAGCCCGGGGGTCCGAAAGGATGGCTACACCTTC
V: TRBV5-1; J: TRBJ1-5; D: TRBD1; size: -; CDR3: CASSLDYRGSNQPQHF; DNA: TGCGCCAGCAGCTTGGATTACAGGGGAAGCAATCAGCCCCAGCATTTT
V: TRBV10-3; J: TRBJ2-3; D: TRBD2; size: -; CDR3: CAISVTSASSTDTQYF; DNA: TGTGCCATCAGTGTAACTAGCGCCTCTAGCACAGATACGCAGTATTTT